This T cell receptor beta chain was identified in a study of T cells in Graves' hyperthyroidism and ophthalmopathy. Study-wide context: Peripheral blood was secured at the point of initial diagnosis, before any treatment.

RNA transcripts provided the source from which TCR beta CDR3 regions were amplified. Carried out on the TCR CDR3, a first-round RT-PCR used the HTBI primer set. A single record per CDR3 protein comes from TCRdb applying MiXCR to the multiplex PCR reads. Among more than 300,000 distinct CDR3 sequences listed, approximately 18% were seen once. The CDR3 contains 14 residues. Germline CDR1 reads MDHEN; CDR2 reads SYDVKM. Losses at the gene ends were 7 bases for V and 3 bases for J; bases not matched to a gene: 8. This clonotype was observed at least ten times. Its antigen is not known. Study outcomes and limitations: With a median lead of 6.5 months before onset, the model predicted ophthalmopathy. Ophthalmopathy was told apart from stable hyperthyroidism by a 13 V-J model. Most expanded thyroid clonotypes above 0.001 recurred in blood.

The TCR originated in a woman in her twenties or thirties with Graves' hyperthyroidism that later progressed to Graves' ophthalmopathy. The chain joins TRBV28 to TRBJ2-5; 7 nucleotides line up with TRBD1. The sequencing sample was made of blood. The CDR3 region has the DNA TGTGCCAGCACCACACCCGGGACAGAAGAGACCCAGTACTTC. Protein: CASTTPGTEETQYF.